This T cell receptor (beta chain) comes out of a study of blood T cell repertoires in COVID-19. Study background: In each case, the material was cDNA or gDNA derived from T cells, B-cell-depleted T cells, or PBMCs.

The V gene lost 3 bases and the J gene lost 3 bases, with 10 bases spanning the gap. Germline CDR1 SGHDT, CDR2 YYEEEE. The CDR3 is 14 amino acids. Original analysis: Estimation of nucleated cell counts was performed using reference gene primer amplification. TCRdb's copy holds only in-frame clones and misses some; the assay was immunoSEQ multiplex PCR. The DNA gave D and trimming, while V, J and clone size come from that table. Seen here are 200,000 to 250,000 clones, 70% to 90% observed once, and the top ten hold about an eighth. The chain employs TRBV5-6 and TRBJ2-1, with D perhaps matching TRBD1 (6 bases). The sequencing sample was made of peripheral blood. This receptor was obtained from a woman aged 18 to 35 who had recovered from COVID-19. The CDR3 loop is CASSSVDSYNEQFF. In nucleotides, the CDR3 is TGTGCCAGCAGCTCCGTGGACAGCTACAATGAGCAGTTCTTC.